This entry lists 25 T cell receptor beta chains sequenced from one sample in a study of OX40 agonist ivuxolimab in advanced cancers. Sequencing was performed with immunoSEQ multiplex PCR; in TCRdb, only in-frame clones are kept and a portion is missing. The data show approximately 79,000 clones, around 84% seen once. The material was CD4+ or CD8+ T cells sorted from blood, obtained in a trial of the OX40 agonist ivuxolimab. These receptors all come from an adult with an advanced solid tumor such as melanoma, head and neck, liver or kidney cancer.

The chain recombines TRBV6-6 with TRBJ2-7; D may match TRBD1 or TRBD2 (5 bases each). The CDR3 contains 16 residues. V lost 2 bases to trimming and J lost 4 bases, with 18 bases between them. The germline gives CDR1 MNHNY, CDR2 SVGAGI (reference sequence). DNA of the CDR3: TGTGCCAGCAGTTACCGGGGTCCGGGACCGTCGTACGAGCAGTACTTC. Its translation is CASSYRGPGPSYEQYF.

This clone has just one count. CDR3 bases: TGTGCCAGCAGCTTGGGACAGGAAGAGACCCAGTACTTC. Protein: CASSLGQEETQYF. The chain uses TRBV7-9 and TRBJ2-5; 8 positions match TRBD1. The CDR3 loop spans 13 amino acids. Germline CDR1 and CDR2: SEHNR and FQNEAQ (reference sequence). The V segment lost 3 bases and the J segment 3 bases; nucleotides outside the gene matches: 0.

V is TRBV28 and J is TRBJ1-6; D is unresolved. This CDR3 is 15 amino acids long. The germline gives CDR1 MDHEN, CDR2 SYDVKM. Trimming removed 1 base from V and 7 bases from J, with 11 bases in between. Here the CDR3 DNA reads TGTGCCAGCAGTTTATTGGCCCCTAGGAATTCACCCCTCCACTTT. This codes for CASSLLAPRNSPLHF.

This clone was seen only a few times. The chain is built from TRBV19 and TRBJ1-2; 9 bases align to TRBD1. Trimming removed 4 bases from V and 8 bases from J; junction bases left unmatched: 8. Germline CDR1 LNHDA, CDR2 SQIVND (reference sequence). This CDR3 is 14 amino acids long. In DNA, the CDR3 is TGTGCCAGTAGTACCTCCGGGACAGGGAACGGCTACACCTTC. Translation: CASSTSGTGNGYTF.

This chain uses TRBV6-1 with TRBJ2-1; possibly TRBD1 or TRBD2 for D (6 bases each). CDR3 length: 15 residues. Germline V gene sequence: CDR1 MNHNS, CDR2 SASEGT. V lost 5 bases and J lost 0, with 11 bases in between. The CDR3 region is CASSSRGGSYNEQFF. The CDR3 bases are TGTGCCAGCAGTTCCAGGGGAGGCTCCTACAATGAGCAGTTCTTC.

V is TRBV7-3 and J is TRBJ2-2; D possibly corresponds to TRBD1 (6 bases). The CDR3 sequence is 14 residues long. The V end was cut by 5 bases, the J end by 7 bases, with 14 bases between. Germline V gene lookup returns CDR1 SGHTA and CDR2 FQGTGA. CDR3 region: CASSALTGIGELFF. The CDR3 nucleotides are TGTGCCAGCAGCGCCCTAACAGGGATCGGGGAGCTGTTTTTT.

The J gene is TRBJ1-6, the V gene TRBV6-5; 9 bases fit TRBD1. This CDR3 comprises 14 residues. V shed 6 bases, J shed 14 bases, and the junction held 11 bases outside the gene matches. Germline loops: CDR1 MNHEY, CDR2 SVGAGI. The CDR3 bases are TGTGCCAGCAGCACGGACAGGGGTCGGTCGGCCCTCCACTTT. Its translation: CASSTDRGRSALHF.

The sample holds a few counts of this clone. The rearrangement uses TRBV7-8 and TRBJ1-6; D unresolved. Germline V gives CDR1 SGHVS, CDR2 FQNEAQ. Trimming took off 0 bases at V and 7 bases at J, with 4 bases between the two ends. This CDR3 is built from 13 residues. CDR3 region: CASSLAGNSPLHF. DNA for the CDR3: TGTGCCAGCAGCTTAGCAGGGAATTCACCCCTCCACTTT.

The chain carries TRBV30 and TRBJ2-1; TRBD1 or TRBD2 may be the D gene (5 bases each). V was trimmed by 4 bases and J by 4 bases, leaving 14 bases between them. Germline V gene sequence: CDR1 GTSNPN, CDR2 SVGIG (reference sequence). The CDR3 totals 14 residues. CDR3: CAWNWDGLYNEQFF. CDR3 in DNA: TGTGCCTGGAATTGGGACGGCTTATACAATGAGCAGTTCTTC.

J is TRBJ2-7 and V is TRBV11-1; D is possibly TRBD1 (5 bases). CDR1 is SGHAT and CDR2 is FQDESV in the germline V gene (reference sequence). The V end lost 0 bases, the J end lost 6 bases, and 12 bases lay between the germline ends. The CDR3 covers 14 residues. CDR3 protein: CASSLAARAVEQYF. As DNA, the CDR3 is TGTGCCAGCAGCTTAGCCGCCAGGGCCGTCGAGCAGTACTTC.

This sequence joins TRBV10-3 and TRBJ2-3; 8 bases are a match to TRBD1. With 5 bases clipped from V and 4 bases from J, the junction kept 11 bases outside the gene matches. The CDR3 has 16 residues. Per germline, CDR1 ENHRY and CDR2 SYGVKD. CDR3 protein: CAISPQGAGGADTQYF. The CDR3 DNA reads as TGTGCCATCAGTCCCCAGGGGGCAGGGGGAGCAGATACGCAGTATTTT.

The chain links TRBV5-6 to TRBJ1-5; 7 positions match TRBD1. With V trimmed by 4 bases and J by 6 bases, 10 bases remained unmatched. This CDR3 is 15 amino acids long. The germline V gene encodes CDR1 SGHDT and CDR2 YYEEEE. This chain's CDR3 is CASSIGTVGLQPQHF. The CDR3 DNA sequence: TGTGCCAGCAGCATCGGGACAGTCGGGCTTCAGCCCCAGCATTTT.

This clone was observed a handful of times. The gene calls are TRBV18 and TRBJ1-1; D uncertain. V lost 3 bases and J lost 0, with 5 bases in between. This CDR3 spans 13 amino acids. Germline lookup yields CDR1 KGHSH and CDR2 LQKENI. The CDR3 loop is CASSPMLNTEAFF. DNA of the CDR3: TGTGCCAGCTCACCGATGCTGAACACTGAAGCTTTCTTT.

The genes are TRBV10-2 and TRBJ2-5, with TRBD2 identical over 13 bases. CDR1 is WSHSY, CDR2 SAAADI, per germline. The CDR3 totals 16 residues. V trimming: 5 bases; J trimming: 5 bases; junction bases outside the gene matches: 8. CDR3: CASSRTSGGAEETQYF. CDR3 sequence (DNA): TGCGCCAGCAGTAGAACTAGCGGGGGGGCAGAGGAGACCCAGTACTTC.

The chain recombines TRBV6-1 with TRBJ2-7; 7 nucleotides line up with TRBD1. This CDR3 contains 15 residues. Germline loops: CDR1 MNHNS, CDR2 SASEGT. The V segment lost 7 bases and the J segment 4 bases; nucleotides outside the gene matches: 13. CDR3 sequence (DNA): TGTGCCAGCACCCGAGACAGGGCCGGTTCTTACGAGCAGTACTTC. It specifies CASTRDRAGSYEQYF.

The chain uses TRBV7-9 and TRBJ1-4; no definite D call. Looked up from germline, CDR1 is SEHNR and CDR2 is FQNEAQ (reference sequence). V was clipped by 0 bases and J by 3 bases, with 5 bases between them. This CDR3 comprises 14 residues. CDR3 in amino acids: CASSLAGSNEKLFF. DNA of the CDR3: TGTGCCAGCAGCTTAGCAGGGTCTAATGAAAAACTGTTTTTT. Full variable domain (outside the CDR3, taken from reference TRBV7-9 and TRBJ1-4): DTGVSQNPRHKITKRGQNVTFRCDPISEHNRLYWYRQTLGQGPEFLTYFQNEAQLEKSRLLSDRFSAERPKGSFSTLEIQRTEQGDSAMYLCASSLAGSNEKLFFGSGTQLSVL.

The V gene is TRBV4-1, the J gene TRBJ2-7; no firm D call. The CDR3 contains 12 residues. In germline, CDR1 is MGHRA, CDR2 YSYEKL. Trimming left V 0 bases short and J 7 bases short, with 7 bases between. The CDR3 sequence: CASSQEVTEQYF. CDR3 DNA: TGCGCCAGCAGCCAAGAGGTGACGGAGCAGTACTTC.

The chain has TRBV29-1 and TRBJ2-1; 8 nucleotides align to TRBD1. V trimming: 4 bases; J trimming: 7 bases; junction bases outside the gene matches: 9. Looked up from germline, CDR1 is SQVTM and CDR2 is ANQGSEA. The CDR3 covers 14 residues. CDR3 residues: CSVVPGQGRNEQFF. The CDR3 coding sequence is TGCAGCGTTGTCCCCGGACAGGGTAGGAATGAGCAGTTCTTC.

The chain links TRBV5-1 to TRBJ1-1, with 7 nucleotides matching TRBD1. In germline, CDR1 is SGHRS, CDR2 YFSETQ. V gave up 7 bases and J gave up 1 base; unmatched junction bases: 7. The CDR3 length is 14 residues. CDR3 nucleotide sequence: TGCGCCAGCCGTCCCGGGACAGCGAACACTGAAGCTTTCTTT. This encodes CASRPGTANTEAFF.

This clone was observed once. The rearrangement uses TRBV29-1 and TRBJ2-5, with 7 bases identical to TRBD1. V gave up 4 bases and J gave up 3 bases; unmatched junction bases: 5. In germline, CDR1 is SQVTM, CDR2 ANQGSEA. The CDR3 covers 13 residues. In DNA, the CDR3 is TGCAGCGTTGCCGTGACAGGGAAAGAGACCCAGTACTTC. Translating it yields CSVAVTGKETQYF.

V is TRBV5-8 and J is TRBJ1-6; D is perhaps TRBD1 (5 bases). Germline V CDR1 and CDR2: SGHTS, YDEGEE. The CDR3 sequence is 13 residues long. V shed 4 bases and J shed 5 bases, with 7 bases lying between them. The CDR3 DNA reads as TGTGCCAGCAGCAACAGGAATAATTCACCCCTCCACTTT. Its translation: CASSNRNNSPLHF.

The chain joins TRBV27 to TRBJ1-5, with TRBD1 identical over 7 bases. V shed 3 bases, J shed 16 bases, and the junction held 12 bases outside the gene matches. The CDR3 loop spans 13 amino acids. CDR1 is MNHEY, CDR2 SMNVEV, per germline (reference sequence). The CDR3 nucleotides are TGTGCCAGCAGTTTGACTAGGACAGGACCAGGTCATTTT. Translation: CASSLTRTGPGHF.

The chain couples TRBV30 to TRBJ2-2, with D tentatively TRBD1 or TRBD2 (5 bases each). Trimming took off 1 base at V and 5 bases at J, with 11 bases between the two ends. The germline V gene encodes CDR1 GTSNPN and CDR2 SVGIG (reference sequence). There are 14 residues in the CDR3. The CDR3 DNA reads TGTGCCTGGAGTGCCGGTGGGGGTACCGGGGAGCTGTTTTTT. This encodes CAWSAGGGTGELFF. Together with reference TRBV30 and TRBJ2-2, the CDR3 gives the full variable domain: SQTIHQWPATLVQPVGSPLSLECTVEGTSNPNLYWYRQAAGRGLQLLFYSVGIGQISSEVPQNLSASRPQDRQFILSSKKLLLSDSGFYLCAWSAGGGTGELFFGEGSRLTVL.

The rearrangement links TRBV10-3 to TRBJ2-2, with TRBD2 matching 8 bases. J gave up 0 bases and V 6 bases, and 3 bases lay outside the gene matches. Per germline, CDR1 ENHRY and CDR2 SYGVKD. This CDR3 contains 15 residues. This chain's CDR3 is CAIRISGANTGELFF. CDR3 in DNA: TGTGCCATCAGGATTAGCGGGGCGAACACCGGGGAGCTGTTTTTT.

This chain uses TRBV5-1 with TRBJ2-1; the match to TRBD1 covers 9 bases. This CDR3 contains 15 residues. CDR1 and CDR2 from the germline V gene are SGHRS and YFSETQ. J gave up 7 bases and V 4 bases, and 9 bases lay outside the gene matches. DNA for the CDR3: TGCGCCAGCAGCCCCGGACAGGGGAGGGGAAATGAGCAGTTCTTC. It codes for CASSPGQGRGNEQFF.